This passage covers 32 T cell receptor beta chains from one sample sequenced in a study of blood T cell repertoires in COVID-19. Measured with immunoSEQ multiplex PCR; TCRdb has only the in-frame clones, and not every one. This sample has 75,000 to 95,000 clones, with approximately 84% found just once. Specimen: peripheral blood. The source of these receptors is a man aged 60 to 75 with acute or convalescent COVID-19.

V gene TRBV13 combines with J gene TRBJ2-5; TRBD2 agrees at 13 bases. V gave up 4 bases and J gave up 1 base; unmatched junction bases: 6. The CDR3 is made up of 17 amino acids. Germline V gives CDR1 PRHDT, CDR2 FYEKMQ (reference sequence). CDR3 DNA sequence: TGTGCCAGCAGCTCGGGGGGACTAGCGGGGCTCCAAGAGACCCAGTACTTC. It translates to CASSSGGLAGLQETQYF.

There are a few counts of this clone. This chain uses TRBV10-3 with TRBJ1-6; D gene ambiguous. The germline V and J ends were trimmed by 0 bases and 8 bases, with 5 bases remaining between them. The CDR3 has 13 residues. Germline CDR1 ENHRY, CDR2 SYGVKD. CDR3 protein: CAISESGDSPLHF. The CDR3 DNA is TGTGCCATCAGTGAGTCCGGGGATTCACCCCTCCACTTT.

This clone was seen more than once but under ten times. The chain links TRBV7-3 to TRBJ2-2; the D gene is possibly TRBD1 (5 bases). V lost 5 bases to trimming and J lost 4 bases, with 14 bases between them. The germline gives CDR1 SGHTA, CDR2 FQGTGA. The CDR3 sequence is 15 residues long. CDR3 nucleotides: TGTGCCAGCAGCCCCCGGCAGGGCTCCACCGGGGAGCTGTTTTTT. Translation: CASSPRQGSTGELFF.

The chain uses TRBV2 and TRBJ1-6; tentatively, D is TRBD1 (6 bases). Germline CDR1 reads SNHLY; CDR2 reads FYNNEI. The V end lost 2 bases, the J end lost 0 bases, and 8 bases lay between the germline ends. The CDR3 is 16 residues long. In nucleotides, the CDR3 is TGTGCCAGCAGTGAAAGGGGGAGCTCCTATAATTCACCCCTCCACTTT. As protein: CASSERGSSYNSPLHF.

This rearrangement joins TRBV19 to TRBJ2-7; D is possibly TRBD2 (6 bases). With 5 bases removed from V and 0 bases from J, the gap between germline ends came to 14 bases. The CDR3 sequence is 15 residues long. Germline values: CDR1 LNHDA, CDR2 SQIVND (reference sequence). The CDR3 is CASSSGRRGSYEQYF. As DNA, the CDR3 is TGTGCCAGTAGTTCAGGGAGGCGCGGCTCCTACGAGCAGTACTTC.

The rearrangement links TRBV11-1 to TRBJ2-2; 7 bases agree with TRBD1. This CDR3 has 14 amino acids. The trim removed 5 bases at V and 1 base at J, leaving 1 base unmatched. Germline-derived CDR1 and CDR2 are SGHAT and FQDESV (reference sequence). The CDR3 nucleotides read TGTGCCAGCAGCCGGGACAGGAACACCGGGGAGCTGTTTTTT. This sequence encodes CASSRDRNTGELFF. Looking up the rest from reference TRBV11-1 and TRBJ2-2 gives the full variable domain: EAEVAQSPRYKITEKSQAVAFWCDPISGHATLYWYRQILGQGPELLVQFQDESVVDDSQLPKDRFSAERLKGVDSTLKIQPAELGDSAMYLCASSRDRNTGELFFGEGSRLTVL.

The chain links TRBV2 to TRBJ1-3, with a possible D match to TRBD1 (5 bases). This CDR3 comprises 15 residues. V was cut by 6 bases and J by 8 bases, with 20 bases left in between. Germline values: CDR1 SNHLY, CDR2 FYNNEI. CDR3 nucleotides: TGTGCCAGCAGAAGCGGGACCCTCAAAGGGCACACCATATATTTT. Residues: CASRSGTLKGHTIYF.

This chain connects TRBV5-1 to TRBJ2-3; 8 nucleotides match TRBD1. CDR3 size: 14 residues. Germline V CDR1 and CDR2: SGHRS, YFSETQ. J lost 4 bases, V lost 4 bases, and 5 bases had no gene match. DNA for the CDR3: TGCGCCAGCAGCCCCGGACAGGGCTCAGATACGCAGTATTTT. This codes for CASSPGQGSDTQYF. Full variable domain (outside the CDR3, taken from reference TRBV5-1 and TRBJ2-3): KAGVTQTPRYLIKTRGQQVTLSCSPISGHRSVSWYQQTPGQGLQFLFEYFSETQRNKGNFPGRFSGRQFSNSRSEMNVSTLELGDSALYLCASSPGQGSDTQYFGPGTRLTVL.

The chain links TRBV9 to TRBJ2-6, with a possible D match to TRBD2 (7 bases). The ends were cut back, 4 bases at V and 0 bases at J, with 11 bases in the middle. CDR3 length equals 16 residues. CDR1 is SGDLS and CDR2 is YYNGEE in the germline V gene. CDR3 DNA: TGTGCCAGCAGCCGGGGGGCCCGCTCTGGGGCCAACGTCCTGACTTTC. Its translation is CASSRGARSGANVLTF.

V and J are TRBV9 and TRBJ1-2; D is ambiguous. Germline CDR1 SGDLS, CDR2 YYNGEE. V was cut by 5 bases and J by 4 bases, with 12 bases left in between. The CDR3 is made up of 13 amino acids. In DNA form, the CDR3 reads TGTGCCAGCAGTGAGGAGGGCTTCTATGGCTACACCTTC. Amino acids: CASSEEGFYGYTF.

The rearrangement links TRBV30 to TRBJ1-2, with 8 bases lining up with TRBD1. The CDR3 covers 12 residues. After removal of 4 bases from V and 8 bases from J, the junction contained 6 bases not matched to a gene. CDR1 is GTSNPN, CDR2 SVGIG, per germline (reference sequence). The CDR3 DNA reads TGTGCCTGGAAACTACAGGGGGGCGGCTACACCTTC. Its protein product is CAWKLQGGGYTF. The whole variable domain, filled in from reference TRBV30 and TRBJ1-2, reads SQTIHQWPATLVQPVGSPLSLECTVEGTSNPNLYWYRQAAGRGLQLLFYSVGIGQISSEVPQNLSASRPQDRQFILSSKKLLLSDSGFYLCAWKLQGGGYTFGSGTRLTVV.

The rearrangement joins TRBV30 to TRBJ2-3; TRBD1 agrees at 8 bases. The CDR3 runs 12 residues. V lost 8 bases, J lost 5 bases, and 6 bases stayed unmatched. The germline V gene encodes CDR1 GTSNPN and CDR2 SVGIG (reference sequence). The CDR3 sequence: CAEDRAGDTQYF. CDR3 nucleotides: TGTGCCGAGGACAGGGCGGGAGATACGCAGTATTTT. Looking up the rest from reference TRBV30 and TRBJ2-3 gives the full variable domain: SQTIHQWPATLVQPVGSPLSLECTVEGTSNPNLYWYRQAAGRGLQLLFYSVGIGQISSEVPQNLSASRPQDRQFILSSKKLLLSDSGFYLCAEDRAGDTQYFGPGTRLTVL.

This clone has a handful of counts. The CDR3, as DNA: TGTGCCAGTAGTATAGGTCCGCGGACTAATGAAAAACTGTTTTTT. The encoded protein is CASSIGPRTNEKLFF. The chain carries TRBV19 and TRBJ1-4; D is unclear. This CDR3 has 15 amino acids. Germline V gene data show CDR1 as LNHDA and CDR2 as SQIVND (reference sequence). Trimming shortened V by 1 base and J by 2 bases, and 8 bases separated the two germline ends.

The chain links TRBV15 to TRBJ1-2, with a possible D match to TRBD1 (6 bases). This CDR3 spans 15 amino acids. The V end was cut by 5 bases, the J end by 4 bases, with 17 bases between. CDR1 is LNHNV, CDR2 YYDKDF, per germline (reference sequence). CDR3 nucleotides: TGTGCCACCAGCCGGACAGAAACCACCTCCTATGGCTACACCTTC. This codes for CATSRTETTSYGYTF.

This clone was observed a few times. The chain recombines TRBV3-1 (or the pseudogene TRBV3-2) with TRBJ1-2; 8 bases are shared with TRBD1. CDR1 and CDR2 (germline): LGHDT, YNNKEL (reference sequence). The CDR3 is 14 residues long. J gave up 4 bases and V 4 bases, and 5 bases lay outside the gene matches. Here the CDR3 DNA reads TGTGCCAGCAGCCCCTTGGACAGGGTCTATGGCTACACCTTC. Translated, it gives CASSPLDRVYGYTF.

The chain combines TRBV5-4 with TRBJ1-2; 7 bases are a match to TRBD1. The germline V gene has CDR1 SGHNT and CDR2 YYREEE (reference sequence). V shed 4 bases and J 2 bases; nucleotides not matched to a gene: 11. The CDR3 is 16 residues long. The CDR3 spells CASSRTTGPKNYGYTF. The CDR3 DNA reads as TGTGCCAGCAGCCGTACGACAGGGCCCAAAAACTATGGCTACACCTTC.

This chain joins TRBV7-3 and TRBJ1-5; D remains unclear. The germline V and J ends were trimmed by 1 base and 8 bases, with 12 bases remaining between them. The germline V gene encodes CDR1 SGHTA and CDR2 FQGTGA. This CDR3 is built from 14 residues. CDR3: CASSLRLNTEPQHF. Here the CDR3 DNA reads TGTGCCAGCAGCTTAAGACTTAACACGGAGCCCCAGCATTTT.

This chain links TRBV30 with TRBJ2-5; 7 bases fit TRBD1. V trimming: 5 bases; J trimming: 5 bases; junction bases outside the gene matches: 8. This CDR3 spans 13 amino acids. Germline V gene lookup returns CDR1 GTSNPN and CDR2 SVGIG (reference sequence). The CDR3 region has the DNA TGTGCCTGGCAATCAACAGGGGTTGAGACCCAGTACTTC. The encoded protein is CAWQSTGVETQYF.

The gene calls are TRBV7-3 and TRBJ1-6, with D hard to call. Trimming shortened V by 2 bases and J by 5 bases, and 7 bases separated the two germline ends. Germline loops: CDR1 SGHTA, CDR2 FQGTGA. CDR3 size: 14 residues. CDR3 sequence: CASSLGSDNSPLHF. The CDR3 bases are TGTGCCAGCAGCTTAGGCAGCGATAATTCACCCCTCCACTTT.

The chain has TRBV19 and TRBJ2-5, with a weak D call TRBD2 (6 bases). This CDR3 spans 14 amino acids. Trimming left V 1 base short and J 5 bases short, with 11 bases between. The germline CDR1 and CDR2 sequences are LNHDA and SQIVND (reference sequence). The CDR3 nucleotides are TGTGCCAGTAGTATAGCACCCGCGGGGGAGACCCAGTACTTC. Translation gives CASSIAPAGETQYF.

The rearrangement joins TRBV4-2 to TRBJ2-3, with 13 positions matching TRBD2. The CDR3 runs 17 residues. Germline lookup yields CDR1 LGHNA and CDR2 YNFKEQ. The V segment lost 0 bases and the J segment 5 bases; nucleotides outside the gene matches: 5. The CDR3 DNA reads as TGTGCCAGCAGCCAAGAACTAGCGGGGGGGCCAGTAGATACGCAGTATTTT. This gives the protein CASSQELAGGPVDTQYF.

This clone has just a few counts. The chain uses TRBV20-1 and TRBJ2-7; TRBD2 matches at 8 bases. The CDR3 runs to 11 residues. From germline, CDR1 is DFQATT and CDR2 SNEGSKA (reference sequence). V shed 6 bases and J 5 bases; nucleotides not matched to a gene: 3. The CDR3 reads CSATSGHEQYF. The CDR3 DNA sequence: TGCAGTGCCACTAGCGGCCACGAGCAGTACTTC.

The V call is TRBV6-5, the J call TRBJ2-1; D unclear. CDR1 is MNHEY, CDR2 SVGAGI, per germline. The CDR3 has 15 residues. Trimming took 2 bases from V and 1 from J, leaving 9 bases between them. CDR3 sequence: CASSYMAESYNEQFF. The DNA of the CDR3 is TGTGCCAGCAGTTACATGGCAGAATCCTACAATGAGCAGTTCTTC.

The chain joins TRBV10-3 to TRBJ2-7, with D hard to call. The V and J ends lost 3 bases and 4 bases respectively, with 10 bases between them. The germline V gene encodes CDR1 ENHRY and CDR2 SYGVKD. This CDR3 is built from 13 residues. CDR3 in DNA: TGTGCCATCAGTGACGGAACAGATTACGAGCAGTACTTC. It encodes CAISDGTDYEQYF.

This clone appeared a single time. V gene TRBV6-2 or TRBV6-3 combines with J gene TRBJ1-4; 10 nucleotides line up with TRBD1. Trimming took 6 bases from V and 6 from J; bases not matched to a gene: 10. There are 16 residues in the CDR3. The germline CDR1 and CDR2 sequences are MNHEY and SVGEGT. The CDR3 DNA is TGTGCCAGCAGCACGCCTTTAGGACAGGGGGATGAAAAACTGTTTTTT. This encodes CASSTPLGQGDEKLFF.

The J gene is TRBJ1-2, the V gene TRBV5-1, with 8 bases lining up with TRBD1. Germline V gives CDR1 SGHRS, CDR2 YFSETQ. V was pared by 4 bases and J by 7 bases, with 9 bases of the junction left unmatched. The CDR3 extends over 14 amino acids. This chain's CDR3 is CASSATGGRFGYTF. The CDR3 DNA reads TGCGCCAGCAGCGCTACAGGGGGAAGGTTTGGCTACACCTTC.

This clone came up a few times. The V and J genes are TRBV6-1 and TRBJ2-5, with 9 bases identical to TRBD2. CDR1 and CDR2 (germline): MNHNS, SASEGT. This CDR3 is built from 18 residues. Trimming at V came to 0 bases and at J to 5 bases, leaving 13 bases not matched to a gene. CDR3: CASSEAIFYSGGGETQYF. The DNA for the CDR3 is TGTGCCAGCAGTGAAGCGATATTCTATAGCGGGGGAGGGGAGACCCAGTACTTC.

This clone was detected once. This chain joins TRBV5-1 and TRBJ1-2; 7 bases match TRBD1. This CDR3 contains 15 residues. V lost 3 bases and J lost 0; bases outside the gene matches: 5. Germline V gene sequence: CDR1 SGHRS, CDR2 YFSETQ. CDR3 region: CASSWRDRTNYGYTF. The CDR3 DNA reads as TGCGCCAGCAGCTGGAGGGACAGAACTAACTATGGCTACACCTTC.

The chain combines TRBV4-1 with TRBJ2-7, with D perhaps matching TRBD2 (6 bases). Germline V gene data show CDR1 as MGHRA and CDR2 as YSYEKL. V lost 1 base, J lost 4 bases, and 11 bases lay in between. The CDR3 is 14 residues long. The CDR3: CASSQGTTRYEQYF. DNA for the CDR3: TGCGCCAGCAGCCAAGGGACTACCAGATACGAGCAGTACTTC.

This clone was observed a few times. This sample includes further DNA sequences coding for the same CDR3. V gene TRBV18 combines with J gene TRBJ2-3; TRBD1 matches at 7 bases. The CDR3 consists of 14 residues. V lost 4 bases to trimming and J lost 4 bases; unmatched junction nucleotides: 5. The V gene's germline CDR1 is KGHSH and CDR2 LQKENI. This chain's CDR3 is CASSRGQKADTQYF. The DNA of the CDR3 is TGTGCCAGCTCACGGGGACAGAAGGCAGATACGCAGTATTTT.

The genes are TRBV6-5 and TRBJ2-5; 8 bases agree with TRBD2. Losses at the gene ends were 7 bases for V and 4 bases for J; bases not matched to a gene: 8. The CDR3 loop spans 14 amino acids. From germline, CDR1 is MNHEY and CDR2 SVGAGI. CDR3 sequence (DNA): TGTGCCAGCACCCCGCCCCTAGCGGGAGAGACCCAGTACTTC. Its translation: CASTPPLAGETQYF.

This sequence joins TRBV7-9 and TRBJ2-1; 9 bases line up with TRBD1. The CDR3 runs to 16 residues. Germline CDR1 is SEHNR and CDR2 is FQNEAQ (reference sequence). After removal of 5 bases from V and 10 bases from J, the junction contained 15 bases not matched to a gene. Here the CDR3 reads CASSRRPDRGTVEQFF. Here the CDR3 DNA reads TGTGCCAGCAGCCGCCGCCCGGACAGGGGAACGGTGGAGCAGTTCTTC.